This T cell receptor (beta chain) came from a study of naive and memory T cell subsets. Germline CDR1 SGDLS, CDR2 YYNGEE. The V end was cut by 4 bases, the J end by 4 bases, with 15 bases between. This CDR3 is built from 15 residues. Cells stained for CD3, CD4, CD8, CD45RA and CD27 were sorted into four subsets. The beta constant-region primer was an equimolar mix of two oligonucleotides covering TRBC1 and TRBC2. TCRdb reprocessed the UMI-ligation and nested PCR reads via MiXCR and lists one record per CDR3 protein. The sample carries 130,000 to 150,000 distinct CDR3 sequences, about a sixth recorded once. This clonotype occurred many times. Its target is unknown. The study's findings and limits: In CD4 and CD8 cells, diversity dropped from naive through EMRA. In naive cells, over 90% of TCR sequences were seen only once.

This sequence was found in a human donor in good health. The chain is built from TRBV9 and TRBJ1-5; no firm D call. Sequencing was carried out using naive CD4+ T cells from blood. The CDR3 loop reads CASSPGVTTNQPQHF. The CDR3 coding sequence is TGTGCCAGCAGCCCTGGTGTGACCACAAATCAGCCCCAGCATTTT.